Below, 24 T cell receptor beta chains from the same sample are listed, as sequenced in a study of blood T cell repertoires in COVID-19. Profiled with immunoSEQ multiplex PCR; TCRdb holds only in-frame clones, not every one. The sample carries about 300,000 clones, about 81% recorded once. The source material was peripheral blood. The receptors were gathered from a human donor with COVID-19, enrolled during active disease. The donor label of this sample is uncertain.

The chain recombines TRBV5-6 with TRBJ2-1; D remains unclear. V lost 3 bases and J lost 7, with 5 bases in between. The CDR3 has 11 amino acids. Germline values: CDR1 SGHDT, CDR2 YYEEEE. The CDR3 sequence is CASSYQNEQFF. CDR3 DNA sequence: TGTGCCAGCAGCTACCAGAATGAGCAGTTCTTC.

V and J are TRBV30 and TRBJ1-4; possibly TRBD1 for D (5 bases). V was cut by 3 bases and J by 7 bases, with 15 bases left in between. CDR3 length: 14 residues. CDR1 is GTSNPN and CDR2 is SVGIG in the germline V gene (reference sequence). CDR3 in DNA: TGTGCCTGGAGCCCGGGACCCGGGGGTGAAAAACTGTTTTTT. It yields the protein CAWSPGPGGEKLFF.

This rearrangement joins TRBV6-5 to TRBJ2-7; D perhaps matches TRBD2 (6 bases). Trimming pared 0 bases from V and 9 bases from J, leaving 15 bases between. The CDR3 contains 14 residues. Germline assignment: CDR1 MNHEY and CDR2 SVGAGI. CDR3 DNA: TGTGCCAGCAGTTACTCGCGGGAAAGGGACGGGCAGTACTTC. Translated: CASSYSRERDGQYF.

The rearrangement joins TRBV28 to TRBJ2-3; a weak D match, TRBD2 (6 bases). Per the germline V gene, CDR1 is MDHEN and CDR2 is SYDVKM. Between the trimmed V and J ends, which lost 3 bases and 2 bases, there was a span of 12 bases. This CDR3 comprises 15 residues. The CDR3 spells CASSFQLAPTDTQYF. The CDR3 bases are TGTGCCAGCAGTTTCCAACTAGCCCCCACAGATACGCAGTATTTT.

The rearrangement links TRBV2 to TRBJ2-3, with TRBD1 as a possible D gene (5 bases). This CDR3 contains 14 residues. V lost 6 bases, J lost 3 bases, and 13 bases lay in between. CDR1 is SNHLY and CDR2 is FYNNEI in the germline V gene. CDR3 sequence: CASSQGWGTDTQYF. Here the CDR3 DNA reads TGTGCCAGCAGCCAGGGTTGGGGTACAGATACGCAGTATTTT.

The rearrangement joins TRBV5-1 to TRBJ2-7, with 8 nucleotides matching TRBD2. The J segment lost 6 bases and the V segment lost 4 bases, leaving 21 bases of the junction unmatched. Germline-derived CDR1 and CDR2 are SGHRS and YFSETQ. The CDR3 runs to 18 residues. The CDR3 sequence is CASSPSSGSSGTGGEQYF. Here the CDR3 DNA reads TGCGCCAGCAGCCCCAGTTCGGGGAGTAGCGGGACCGGGGGCGAGCAGTACTTC.

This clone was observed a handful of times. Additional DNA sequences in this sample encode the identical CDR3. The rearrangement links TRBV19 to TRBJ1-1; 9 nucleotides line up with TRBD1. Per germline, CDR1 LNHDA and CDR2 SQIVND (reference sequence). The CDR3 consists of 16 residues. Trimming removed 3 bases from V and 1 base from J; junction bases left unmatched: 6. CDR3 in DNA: TGTGCCAGTAGTATTACAGGGGGCCTCCCGAACACTGAAGCTTTCTTT. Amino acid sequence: CASSITGGLPNTEAFF.

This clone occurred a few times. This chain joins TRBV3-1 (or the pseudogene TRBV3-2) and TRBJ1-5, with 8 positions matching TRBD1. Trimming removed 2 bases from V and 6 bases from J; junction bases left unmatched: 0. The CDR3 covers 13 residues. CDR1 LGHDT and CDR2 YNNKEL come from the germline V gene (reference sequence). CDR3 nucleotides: TGTGCCAGCAGCCAACAGGGGGCTCAGCCCCAGCATTTT. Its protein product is CASSQQGAQPQHF.

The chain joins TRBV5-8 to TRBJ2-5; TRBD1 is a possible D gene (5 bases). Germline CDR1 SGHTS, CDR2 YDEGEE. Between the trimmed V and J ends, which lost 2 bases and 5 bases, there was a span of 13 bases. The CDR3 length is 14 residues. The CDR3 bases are TGTGCCAGCAGCTTCAGACAGTCGAGTGAGACCCAGTACTTC. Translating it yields CASSFRQSSETQYF.

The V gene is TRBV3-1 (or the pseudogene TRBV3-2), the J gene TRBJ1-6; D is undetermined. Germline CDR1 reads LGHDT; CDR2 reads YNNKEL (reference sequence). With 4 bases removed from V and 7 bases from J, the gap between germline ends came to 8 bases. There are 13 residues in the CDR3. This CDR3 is CASSPNGNSPLHF. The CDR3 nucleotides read TGTGCCAGCAGCCCAAACGGGAATTCACCCCTCCACTTT.

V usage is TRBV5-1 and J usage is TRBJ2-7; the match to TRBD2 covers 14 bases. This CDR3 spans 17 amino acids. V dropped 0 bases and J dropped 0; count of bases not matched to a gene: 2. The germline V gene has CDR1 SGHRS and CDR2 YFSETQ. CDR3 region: CASSLGLAGGFSYEQYF. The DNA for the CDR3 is TGCGCCAGCAGCTTGGGACTAGCGGGAGGGTTCTCCTACGAGCAGTACTTC.

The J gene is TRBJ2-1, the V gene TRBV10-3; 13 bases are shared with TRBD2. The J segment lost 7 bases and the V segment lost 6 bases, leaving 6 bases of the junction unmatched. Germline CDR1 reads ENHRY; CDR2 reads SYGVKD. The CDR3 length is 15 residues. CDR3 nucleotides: TGTGCCATCAGCCGCGGACTAGCGGGAGCTAATGAGCAGTTCTTC. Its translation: CAISRGLAGANEQFF.

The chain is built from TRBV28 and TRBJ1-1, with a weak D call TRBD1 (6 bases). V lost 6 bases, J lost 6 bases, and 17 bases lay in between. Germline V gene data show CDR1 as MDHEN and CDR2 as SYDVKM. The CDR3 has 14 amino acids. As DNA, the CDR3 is TGTGCCAGCAGATCCCGCACAGGGCTCGCTGAAGCTTTCTTT. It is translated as CASRSRTGLAEAFF.

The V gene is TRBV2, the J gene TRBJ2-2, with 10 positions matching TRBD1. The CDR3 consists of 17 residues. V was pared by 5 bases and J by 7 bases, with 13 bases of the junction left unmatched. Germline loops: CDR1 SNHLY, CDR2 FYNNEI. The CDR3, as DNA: TGTGCCAGCAGTCTCTCCAAGGACAGGGGGGATTACGGGGAGCTGTTTTTT. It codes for CASSLSKDRGDYGELFF. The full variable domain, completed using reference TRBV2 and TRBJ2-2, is EPEVTQTPSHQVTQMGQEVILRCVPISNHLYFYWYRQILGQKVEFLVSFYNNEISEKSEIFDDQFSVERPDGSNFTLKIRSTKLEDSAMYFCASSLSKDRGDYGELFFGEGSRLTVL.

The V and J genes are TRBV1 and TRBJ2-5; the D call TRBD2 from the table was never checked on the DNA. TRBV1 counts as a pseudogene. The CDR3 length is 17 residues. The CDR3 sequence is CTSSQERVSDGGWTQYF. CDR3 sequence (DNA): TGCACCAGCAGCCAAGAGAGGGTTTCGGATGGCGGATGGACCCAGTACTTC.

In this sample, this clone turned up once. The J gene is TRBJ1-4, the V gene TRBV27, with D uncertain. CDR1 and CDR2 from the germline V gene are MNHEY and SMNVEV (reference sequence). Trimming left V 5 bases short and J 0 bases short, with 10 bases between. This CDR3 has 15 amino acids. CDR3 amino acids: CASSPGRATNEKLFF. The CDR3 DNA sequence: TGTGCCAGCAGTCCCGGCCGGGCAACTAATGAAAAACTGTTTTTT.

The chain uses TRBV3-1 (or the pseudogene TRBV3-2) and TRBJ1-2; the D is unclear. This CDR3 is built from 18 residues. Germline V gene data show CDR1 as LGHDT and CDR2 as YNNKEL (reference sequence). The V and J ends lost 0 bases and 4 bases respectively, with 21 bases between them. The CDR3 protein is CASSQDIGSGLFLYGYTF. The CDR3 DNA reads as TGTGCCAGCAGCCAAGATATAGGATCAGGTTTGTTCCTCTATGGCTACACCTTC.

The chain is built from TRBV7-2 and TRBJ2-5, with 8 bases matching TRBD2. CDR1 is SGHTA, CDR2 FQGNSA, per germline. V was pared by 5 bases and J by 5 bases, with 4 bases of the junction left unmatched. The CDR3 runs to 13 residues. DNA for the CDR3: TGTGCCAGCAGCCGGGGGGGCGGCGAGACCCAGTACTTC. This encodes CASSRGGGETQYF.

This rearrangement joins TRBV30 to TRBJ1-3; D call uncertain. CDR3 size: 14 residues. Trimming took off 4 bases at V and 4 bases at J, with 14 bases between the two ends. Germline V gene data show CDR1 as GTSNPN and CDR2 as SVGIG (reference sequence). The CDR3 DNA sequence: TGTGCCTGGACGACGAGGAGGTCAGGAAACACCATATATTTT. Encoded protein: CAWTTRRSGNTIYF.

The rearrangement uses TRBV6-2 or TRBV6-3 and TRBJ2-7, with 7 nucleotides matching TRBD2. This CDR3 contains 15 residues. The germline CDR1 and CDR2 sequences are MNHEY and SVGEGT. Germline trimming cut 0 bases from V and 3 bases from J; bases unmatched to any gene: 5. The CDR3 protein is CASSYSASGNYEQYF. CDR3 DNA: TGTGCCAGCAGTTACTCAGCTAGCGGAAACTACGAGCAGTACTTC.

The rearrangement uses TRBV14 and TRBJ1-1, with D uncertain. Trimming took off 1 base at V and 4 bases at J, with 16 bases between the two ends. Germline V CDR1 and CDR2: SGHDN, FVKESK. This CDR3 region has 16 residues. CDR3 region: CASSQGRGVWFTEAFF. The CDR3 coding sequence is TGTGCCAGCAGCCAAGGCAGAGGCGTTTGGTTCACTGAAGCTTTCTTT.

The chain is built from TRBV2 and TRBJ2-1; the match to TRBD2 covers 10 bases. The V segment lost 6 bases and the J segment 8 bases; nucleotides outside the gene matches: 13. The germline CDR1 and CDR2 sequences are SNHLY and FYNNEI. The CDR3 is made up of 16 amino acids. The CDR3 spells CASRKPIAGGIDEQFF. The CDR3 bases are TGTGCCAGCAGGAAACCCATAGCGGGAGGAATCGATGAGCAGTTCTTC.

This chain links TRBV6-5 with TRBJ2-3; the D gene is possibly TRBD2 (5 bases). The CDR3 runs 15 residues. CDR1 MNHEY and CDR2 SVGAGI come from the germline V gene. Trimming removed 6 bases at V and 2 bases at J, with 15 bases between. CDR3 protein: CASSLGGGPTDTQYF. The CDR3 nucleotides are TGTGCCAGCAGCCTTGGTGGAGGCCCCACAGATACGCAGTATTTT.

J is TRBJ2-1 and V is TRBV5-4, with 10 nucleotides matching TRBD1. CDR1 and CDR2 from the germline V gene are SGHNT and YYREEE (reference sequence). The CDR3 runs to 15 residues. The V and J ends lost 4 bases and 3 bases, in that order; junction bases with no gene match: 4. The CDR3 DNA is TGTGCCAGCAGCAACGGACAGGGGGGCTACAATGAGCAGTTCTTC. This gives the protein CASSNGQGGYNEQFF.